A selection of T cell receptor beta chains follows, all from one sample in a study of blood T cell repertoires in COVID-19. Method: immunoSEQ multiplex PCR; TCRdb's copy keeps in-frame clones and lacks some. In the table there are about 160,000 clones, 60% to 85% of which are singletons. Sequencing used peripheral blood. Source of these receptors: a man in his 60s with acute or convalescent COVID-19. Both conserved end residues are trimmed from each CDR3. D genes are given only for firm matches.

D gene	V gene	CDR3 protein
TRBD1	TRBV6-6	ASGLQGAVEQY
TRBD1	TRBV4-3	ASSQDRGTGGYEQY
TRBD1	TRBV18	ASSPNRGETQY
TRBD1	TRBV6-5	ASSTGQPDDYGYT
NA	TRBV6-1	ASSEAVRGRYGYT
TRBD1	TRBV9	ASSVDQGARYGYT
NA	TRBV7-2	ASSLTSDSPLH
TRBD2	TRBV28	ASSPRTSGGVNYEQY
NA	TRBV6-1	ASSEVIASVLAKNIQY
TRBD1	TRBV10-1	ASSWDRENEQF
NA	TRBV30	AEPGGFLGGYT
NA	TRBV4-3	ASSQGNLGVNTEAF
TRBD1	TRBV24-1	ATERGQGPGELF
TRBD2	TRBV18	ASSPASGGNEQF
TRBD1	TRBV18	ASSPGQGWKTQY
NA	TRBV19	ASSPLGEYEQY
NA	TRBV11-2	ASSPPGRHEQF
TRBD2	TRBV28	ASSFREGPYEQY
NA	TRBV10-3	AISEGGNYNSPLH
TRBD2	TRBV5-1	ASSWTRDEQF
TRBD2	TRBV19	ASLGGDSYTDTQY
TRBD2	TRBV6-4	ASSGGRKGDTQY
NA	TRBV11-2	ASSLIMEGSFASYEQY
NA	TRBV5-1	ASSSRTENTGELF
TRBD1	TRBV7-8	ASSTDRLYYNSPLH
NA	TRBV2	ASSLMNYGYT
NA	TRBV27	ASSLLGQSSYGYT
NA	TRBV7-6	ASSPDSSHGYT
TRBD1	TRBV18	ASSPYRGRDEKLF
TRBD1	TRBV7-2	ASSYSFRGSDVGYT
TRBD1	TRBV7-8	ASSLVWDRQETQY
NA	TRBV28	ASSLRERLF
TRBD1	TRBV7-9	ASSFTGRGPGNTIY
NA	TRBV7-2	ASSLAQSGNTIY
NA	TRBV28	ASSPPRSGFYGYT
TRBD2	TRBV4-3	ASSQLAGDYNEQF
NA	TRBV27	ASSLSPSGGFLGEQY
NA	TRBV6-1	ASSEASSSVRETQY
TRBD1	TRBV19	ASSYSGTETYEQY
TRBD1	TRBV6-5	ASSLEFTGGHGYT
NA	TRBV29-1	SAEGGQRNEQF
TRBD1	TRBV6-2/TRBV6-3	ASSPRRGRTRFSTDTQY
NA	TRBV5-6	ASSFTRQLFQETQY
TRBD1	TRBV6-2/TRBV6-3	ASSKITGAHGPLH
TRBD1	TRBV11-2	ASSAPRTGETGELF
TRBD2	TRBV10-3	ATTMGGGTDTQY
NA	TRBV6-2/TRBV6-3	ASSYYGKQGNNQPQH
TRBD2	TRBV15	ATSSGVNTGELF
TRBD1	TRBV5-6	ASSPQGTRRAF
NA	TRBV9	ASSPGDTYNEQF
TRBD2	TRBV3-1/TRBV3-2	ASSPAGGAHTGELF
NA	TRBV12-2	ASRLARDRFNQPQH
NA	TRBV2	ASSEQGGGNQPQH